One and the same sample provided the 32 T cell receptor beta chains below, sequenced in a study of T cells in Graves' hyperthyroidism and ophthalmopathy. Amplification of TCR beta CDR3 regions was performed using RNA transcripts as template. The HTBI set primed first-round TCR CDR3 RT-PCR. In TCRdb, the multiplex PCR reads were re-called with MiXCR into one record per CDR3 protein. Here the sample spans over 350,000 distinct CDR3 sequences, roughly 14% being singletons. Sample: blood. Receptors were obtained from a man aged 18 to 30 with Graves' ophthalmopathy.

There are many counts of this clonotype. V usage is TRBV5-1 and J usage is TRBJ1-4, with TRBD1 as a possible D gene (5 bases). There are 14 residues in the CDR3. The V end was cut by 4 bases, the J end by 5 bases, with 12 bases between. Germline V gene sequence: CDR1 SGHRS, CDR2 YFSETQ. This CDR3 reads CASSVRDGNEKLFF. For the CDR3, the DNA is TGCGCCAGCAGCGTGAGGGACGGGAATGAAAAACTGTTTTTT.

This clonotype was found many times. The chain couples TRBV27 to TRBJ2-7; 8 bases agree with TRBD2. Germline trimming cut 3 bases from V and 0 bases from J; bases unmatched to any gene: 1. This CDR3 has 14 amino acids. From germline, CDR1 is MNHEY and CDR2 SMNVEV (reference sequence). The CDR3 DNA is TGTGCCAGCAGTTTTCGGGGGGGCTCCTACGAGCAGTACTTC. Translation: CASSFRGGSYEQYF.

The rearrangement links TRBV6-1 to TRBJ2-1; 8 bases agree with TRBD2. Per the germline V gene, CDR1 is MNHNS and CDR2 is SASEGT. The CDR3 extends over 16 amino acids. The trim removed 2 bases at V and 6 bases at J, leaving 9 bases unmatched. The DNA for the CDR3 is TGTGCCAGCAGTGAAATCCCAGCGGGGGAGCTCAATGAGCAGTTCTTC. Its protein product is CASSEIPAGELNEQFF.

The chain links TRBV19 to TRBJ2-7, with 8 bases aligning to TRBD1. V was pared by 5 bases and J by 2 bases, with 8 bases of the junction left unmatched. Germline lookup yields CDR1 LNHDA and CDR2 SQIVND (reference sequence). CDR3 length equals 15 residues. The CDR3 DNA follows: TGTGCCAGTAGTCCACCGGGACAGGAGACCTACGAGCAGTACTTC. Its protein product is CASSPPGQETYEQYF. Drawing the rest from reference TRBV19 and TRBJ2-7, the complete variable domain is DGGITQSPKYLFRKEGQNVTLSCEQNLNHDAMYWYRQDPGQGLRLIYYSQIVNDFQKGDIAEGYSVSREKKESFPLTVTSAQKNPTAFYLCASSPPGQETYEQYFGPGTRLTVT.

This clonotype was seen ten or more times. The rearrangement uses TRBV5-5 and TRBJ1-5; 10 bases map to TRBD1. The germline V gene encodes CDR1 SGHKS and CDR2 YYEKEE (reference sequence). There are 16 residues in the CDR3. V trimming: 0 bases; J trimming: 6 bases; junction bases outside the gene matches: 6. The CDR3 sequence is CASSLEADRGGQPQHF. The CDR3 nucleotides read TGTGCCAGCAGCTTGGAGGCGGACAGGGGGGGTCAGCCCCAGCATTTT.

Concerning this clonotype itself: A junction boundary mismatches the germline segment, possibly from a read error. This chain uses TRBV4-1 with TRBJ2-2; D gene uncertain. The CDR3 covers 17 residues. The germline gives CDR1 MGHRA, CDR2 YSYEKL. This CDR3 reads CASSQDRTAVNTWELFF. The CDR3 coding sequence is TGCGCCAGCAGTCAAGATAGAACCGCCGTGAACACCTGGGAGCTGTTTTTT.

This clonotype was seen a handful of times. The gene calls are TRBV19 and TRBJ2-5; D call uncertain. Germline V gene lookup returns CDR1 LNHDA and CDR2 SQIVND (reference sequence). V lost 6 bases to trimming and J lost 0 bases, with 5 bases between them. The CDR3 loop spans 12 amino acids. CDR3 residues: CASSRYQETQYF. The CDR3 DNA is TGTGCCAGTAGCCGGTACCAAGAGACCCAGTACTTC.

This clonotype was observed at least ten times. The CDR3 loop reads CASSFQVNTEAFF. The CDR3 DNA reads TGTGCCAGCAGCTTTCAGGTGAACACTGAAGCTTTCTTT. The V call is TRBV5-5, the J call TRBJ1-1; D is uncertain. The V gene lost 2 bases and the J gene lost 0 bases, with 5 bases spanning the gap. Germline V gives CDR1 SGHKS, CDR2 YYEKEE (reference sequence). This CDR3 spans 13 amino acids.

This clonotype was found many times. The chain combines TRBV5-1 with TRBJ2-1; D gene uncertain. The germline CDR1 and CDR2 sequences are SGHRS and YFSETQ. Deletions cut 4 bases from V and 10 bases from J, with 9 bases between. This CDR3 has 11 residues. The CDR3 loop reads CASSRNWEQFF. CDR3 nucleotides: TGCGCCAGCAGCCGAAATTGGGAGCAGTTCTTC.

This clonotype was recorded at least ten times. The V gene is TRBV12-3 or TRBV12-4, the J gene TRBJ1-5; D is unresolved. Deletions cut 4 bases from V and 3 bases from J, with 10 bases between. This CDR3 has 14 amino acids. As DNA, the CDR3 is TGTGCCAGCAGTTCCCAGCCAGACAATCAGCCCCAGCATTTT. Its translation: CASSSQPDNQPQHF.

This clonotype was seen repeatedly, ten times or more. The chain joins TRBV11-2 to TRBJ1-5; D remains ambiguous. Germline V gene sequence: CDR1 SGHAT, CDR2 FQNNGV. Trimming pared 5 bases from V and 7 bases from J, leaving 18 bases between. The CDR3 runs 15 residues. CDR3: CASSDPRVTPQPQHF. DNA for the CDR3: TGTGCCAGCAGCGATCCGCGCGTGACACCCCAGCCCCAGCATTTT.

This clonotype was seen many times. V usage is TRBV5-1 and J usage is TRBJ2-7; weak D call: TRBD1 (6 bases). The germline CDR1 and CDR2 sequences are SGHRS and YFSETQ. Trimming took 0 bases from V and 5 from J, leaving 12 bases between them. The CDR3 has 14 residues. CDR3 region: CASSLVQGSDEQYF. Written as DNA, the CDR3 is TGCGCCAGCAGCTTGGTCCAGGGGTCAGACGAGCAGTACTTC.

This clonotype was seen many times. The chain joins TRBV9 to TRBJ1-4; 9 bases match TRBD1. Losses at the gene ends were 1 base for V and 5 bases for J; bases not matched to a gene: 3. Germline V CDR1 and CDR2: SGDLS, YYNGEE. The CDR3 runs 15 residues. CDR3 coding DNA: TGTGCCAGCAGCGTAACAGGGGGCGCGAATGAAAAACTGTTTTTT. Amino acids: CASSVTGGANEKLFF. Drawing the rest from reference TRBV9 and TRBJ1-4, the complete variable domain is DSGVTQTPKHLITATGQRVTLRCSPRSGDLSVYWYQQSLDQGLQFLIQYYNGEERAKGNILERFSAQQFPDLHSELNLSSLELGDSALYFCASSVTGGANEKLFFGSGTQLSVL.

This clonotype occurred many times. This chain uses TRBV28 with TRBJ2-1; no clear D. The ends were cut back, 5 bases at V and 9 bases at J, with 17 bases in the middle. The CDR3 runs 14 residues. The germline gives CDR1 MDHEN, CDR2 SYDVKM. CDR3 nucleotide sequence: TGTGCCAGCAGTATTGACCAGCCCCCTAGTGAGCAGTTCTTC. This gives the protein CASSIDQPPSEQFF.

At least ten counts were recorded for this clonotype. The V and J genes are TRBV5-6 and TRBJ2-7; 7 nucleotides align to TRBD2. CDR3 length: 14 amino acids. V shed 1 base, J shed 1 base, and the junction held 2 bases outside the gene matches. Germline V gives CDR1 SGHDT, CDR2 YYEEEE. CDR3 nucleotide sequence: TGTGCCAGCAGCTTGATCGGGGGGTCCTACGAGCAGTACTTC. Translated: CASSLIGGSYEQYF.

This clonotype was counted ten times or more. The V call is TRBV7-9, the J call TRBJ2-3; unclear D gene. The CDR3 contains 15 residues. V lost 5 bases and J 2 bases, leaving 14 bases between the germline ends. CDR1 and CDR2 from the germline V gene are SEHNR and FQNEAQ (reference sequence). CDR3 loop: CASSQFIASTDTQYF. The CDR3 coding sequence is TGTGCCAGCAGCCAGTTTATCGCCTCCACAGATACGCAGTATTTT.

This clonotype was seen a handful of times. The rearrangement uses TRBV7-8 and TRBJ1-5, with a weak D call TRBD1 (6 bases). Trimming took 5 bases from V and 1 from J, leaving 15 bases between them. Per the germline V gene, CDR1 is SGHVS and CDR2 is FQNEAQ. The CDR3 runs 16 residues. CDR3: CASSLELGGSNQPQHF. As DNA, the CDR3 is TGTGCCAGCAGCCTAGAGCTAGGGGGGAGCAATCAGCCCCAGCATTTT.

This clonotype was seen ten or more times. The genes are TRBV20-1 and TRBJ2-5; D is perhaps TRBD1 (6 bases). The CDR3 totals 15 residues. V was pared by 0 bases and J by 5 bases, with 16 bases between. Germline values: CDR1 DFQATT, CDR2 SNEGSKA (reference sequence). CDR3 loop: CSARDLNGQWETQYF. CDR3 coding DNA: TGCAGTGCTAGAGATCTGAATGGACAGTGGGAGACCCAGTACTTC.

This clonotype was recorded at least ten times. The chain has TRBV7-9 and TRBJ1-2; D might be TRBD1 (6 bases). V gave up 7 bases and J gave up 1 base, with 13 bases separating them. The CDR3 contains 14 residues. Germline V lookup: CDR1 SEHNR, CDR2 FQNEAQ (reference sequence). CDR3 DNA: TGTGCCAGCACTACGGGACAACATAACTATGGCTACACCTTC. Translating it yields CASTTGQHNYGYTF. The whole variable domain, filled in from reference TRBV7-9 and TRBJ1-2, reads DTGVSQNPRHKITKRGQNVTFRCDPISEHNRLYWYRQTLGQGPEFLTYFQNEAQLEKSRLLSDRFSAERPKGSFSTLEIQRTEQGDSAMYLCASTTGQHNYGYTFGSGTRLTVV.

This clonotype was counted at least ten times. The chain joins TRBV7-9 to TRBJ1-2; D perhaps matches TRBD1 (6 bases). Germline loops: CDR1 SEHNR, CDR2 FQNEAQ (reference sequence). This CDR3 has 13 residues. V lost 5 bases and J lost 8, with 15 bases in between. The CDR3 spells CASSLDSGSGYTF. As DNA, the CDR3 is TGTGCCAGCAGCCTGGACAGCGGCTCCGGCTACACCTTC.

The chain uses TRBV15 and TRBJ2-3, with D possibly TRBD2 on 6 matching bases. Germline V lookup: CDR1 LNHNV, CDR2 YYDKDF (reference sequence). V was clipped by 6 bases and J by 8 bases, with 12 bases between them. This CDR3 has 12 residues. The CDR3 loop reads CATRRGLGTQYF. The DNA of the CDR3 is TGTGCCACCAGGCGGGGTCTCGGTACGCAGTATTTT.

This clonotype was seen ten or more times. V gene TRBV6-5 combines with J gene TRBJ2-3; 8 bases match TRBD2. Germline-derived CDR1 and CDR2 are MNHEY and SVGAGI. This CDR3 contains 15 residues. Trimming at V came to 2 bases and at J to 2 bases, leaving 3 bases not matched to a gene. The CDR3 DNA reads as TGTGCCAGCAGTTACACAGCGGGGGACACAGATACGCAGTATTTT. This sequence encodes CASSYTAGDTDTQYF.

The V gene is TRBV7-9, the J gene TRBJ2-1; D remains ambiguous. In germline, CDR1 is SEHNR, CDR2 FQNEAQ (reference sequence). The CDR3 covers 17 residues. V lost 5 bases, J lost 0 bases, and 17 bases lay in between. The DNA for the CDR3 is TGTGCCAGCAGCCTCGACATCAAACTGAGCTCCTACAATGAGCAGTTCTTC. It encodes CASSLDIKLSSYNEQFF.

At least ten counts were recorded for this clonotype. The gene calls are TRBV20-1 and TRBJ2-3; D uncertain. This CDR3 region has 11 residues. CDR1 is DFQATT and CDR2 is SNEGSKA in the germline V gene (reference sequence). Trimming removed 5 bases from V and 4 bases from J, with 7 bases in between. CDR3 nucleotide sequence: TGCAGTGCTGGCCGGGCAGATACGCAGTATTTT. It translates to CSAGRADTQYF.

This clonotype was seen many times. The chain combines TRBV9 with TRBJ2-1, with TRBD1 as a possible D gene (5 bases). From germline, CDR1 is SGDLS and CDR2 YYNGEE. Trimming took off 4 bases at V and 5 bases at J, with 16 bases between the two ends. This CDR3 spans 15 amino acids. CDR3 loop: CASSPRTGTDNEQFF. The DNA for the CDR3 is TGTGCCAGCAGCCCAAGAACAGGTACGGACAATGAGCAGTTCTTC.

The table lists this clonotype with many counts. The rearrangement links TRBV6-1 to TRBJ2-7, with a tentative D call TRBD2 (5 bases). Germline assignment: CDR1 MNHNS and CDR2 SASEGT. The CDR3 is 15 residues long. V gave up 5 bases and J gave up 4 bases, with 18 bases separating them. The CDR3 DNA reads as TGTGCCAGCAGTTGGGTCGGTTCGGGAAGGTACGAGCAGTACTTC. Amino acids: CASSWVGSGRYEQYF.

On this clonotype: This may be a read error, as it is one base from a much larger clone. The J gene is TRBJ1-2, the V gene TRBV6-1; weak D call: TRBD1 (5 bases). V was trimmed by 7 bases and J by 10 bases, leaving 25 bases between them. From germline, CDR1 is MNHNS and CDR2 SASEGT. The CDR3 covers 15 residues. For the CDR3, the DNA is TGTGCCAGCAATGCCCTTCGGGGGACTCGGAATGCCTACACCTTC. This encodes CASNALRGTRNAYTF.

This clonotype came up a few times. The chain carries TRBV6-1 and TRBJ1-6; weak D call: TRBD1 (5 bases). Between the trimmed V and J ends, which lost 8 bases and 6 bases, there was a span of 14 bases. This CDR3 spans 14 amino acids. Germline CDR1 reads MNHNS; CDR2 reads SASEGT. CDR3 sequence (DNA): TGTGCCAGCGGCGGGGGGGAGAGTAATTCACCCCTCCACTTT. This codes for CASGGGESNSPLHF.

This clonotype was seen ten or more times. This chain joins TRBV5-6 and TRBJ1-1; D is unclear. Germline CDR1 is SGHDT and CDR2 is YYEEEE. With 1 base removed from V and 2 bases from J, the gap between germline ends came to 12 bases. This CDR3 has 15 amino acids. The CDR3 sequence is CASSLSGRLNTEAFF. CDR3 DNA sequence: TGTGCCAGCAGCTTGAGTGGACGGCTTAACACTGAAGCTTTCTTT.

The table lists this clonotype with many counts. The chain uses TRBV7-6 and TRBJ2-5; D remains unclear. The CDR3 covers 14 residues. Trimming removed 2 bases at V and 0 bases at J, with 7 bases between. Germline V gene sequence: CDR1 SGHVS, CDR2 FNYEAQ. The CDR3 region is CASSLLDDQETQYF. The CDR3 nucleotides are TGTGCCAGCAGCTTATTGGACGACCAAGAGACCCAGTACTTC.

The rearrangement joins TRBV7-9 to TRBJ2-3, with D possibly being TRBD2 (6 bases). V lost 0 bases to trimming and J lost 5 bases, with 18 bases between them. The CDR3 spans 17 residues. The germline V gene has CDR1 SEHNR and CDR2 FQNEAQ (reference sequence). CDR3 sequence reads: CASSLAYGGWSLDTQYF. In nucleotides, the CDR3 is TGTGCCAGCAGCTTAGCGTACGGGGGTTGGAGCCTAGATACGCAGTATTTT.

This clonotype was recorded at least ten times. The V and J genes are TRBV20-1 and TRBJ1-5; no firm D call. V was cut by 6 bases and J by 6 bases, with 3 bases left in between. The CDR3 consists of 9 residues. Per germline, CDR1 DFQATT and CDR2 SNEGSKA (reference sequence). CDR3 DNA: TGCAGTGCAGGTCAGCCCCAGCATTTT. Translating gives CSAGQPQHF.